The 25 T cell receptor beta chains reported below all come from one sample, sequenced in a study of blood T cell repertoires in COVID-19. Produced via immunoSEQ multiplex PCR; TCRdb's table is partial and in-frame only. The sample yields fewer than 350,000 clones, more than 70% seen once. Source material: PBMCs or T cells enriched from blood (not recorded which). Receptor source: a woman aged 30 to 39 who had been exposed to COVID-19.

The rearrangement uses TRBV19 and TRBJ1-6; D is uncertain. The CDR3 has 16 residues. Germline V gene lookup returns CDR1 LNHDA and CDR2 SQIVND (reference sequence). The V end was cut by 0 bases, the J end by 9 bases, with 15 bases between. The chain's CDR3 is CASSIDRATKASPLHF. CDR3 coding DNA: TGTGCCAGTAGTATAGATCGAGCGACCAAGGCTTCACCCCTCCACTTT.

V and J are TRBV19 and TRBJ2-3, with TRBD2 as a possible D gene (6 bases). The CDR3 runs to 14 residues. The germline V gene encodes CDR1 LNHDA and CDR2 SQIVND (reference sequence). Trimming removed 2 bases at V and 5 bases at J, with 11 bases between. CDR3 sequence: CASSIRGTEDTQYF. CDR3 DNA sequence: TGTGCCAGTAGTATACGGGGGACTGAAGATACGCAGTATTTT.

V and J are TRBV7-9 and TRBJ2-7; 8 nucleotides match TRBD1. CDR1 is SEHNR and CDR2 is FQNEAQ in the germline V gene (reference sequence). The CDR3 has 16 residues. V dropped 6 bases and J dropped 3; count of bases not matched to a gene: 13. The CDR3 bases are TGTGCCAGCAGTCACCAGACAGGGGCCATCGTCTACGAGCAGTACTTC. Residues: CASSHQTGAIVYEQYF.

This clone is a singleton in its sample. This rearrangement joins TRBV3-1 (or the pseudogene TRBV3-2) to TRBJ1-3; 8 positions match TRBD1. Germline V gene lookup returns CDR1 LGHDT and CDR2 YNNKEL (reference sequence). The CDR3 is 16 residues long. J gave up 4 bases and V 4 bases, and 9 bases lay outside the gene matches. As DNA, the CDR3 is TGTGCCAGCAGCCCACGGACAGGGATAGCGGGAAACACCATATATTTT. Amino acid sequence: CASSPRTGIAGNTIYF.

CDR3 in amino acids: CASSKGTYTQYF. The CDR3 nucleotides are TGTGCCAGCAGCAAAGGGACATATACGCAGTATTTT. This rearrangement joins TRBV11-2 to TRBJ2-3, with D tentatively TRBD1 (6 bases). The CDR3 is made up of 12 amino acids. Per the germline V gene, CDR1 is SGHAT and CDR2 is FQNNGV. Trimming removed 5 bases at V and 7 bases at J, with 10 bases between.

The genes are TRBV27 and TRBJ2-1, with D possibly being TRBD2 (6 bases). Germline V gives CDR1 MNHEY, CDR2 SMNVEV (reference sequence). The CDR3 is 16 amino acids. Trimming cost V 4 bases and J 4 bases, with 17 bases left between them. The CDR3 is CASSSFGSGLYNEQFF. CDR3 DNA: TGTGCCAGCAGTTCTTTCGGTAGCGGCCTTTACAATGAGCAGTTCTTC.

This chain joins TRBV5-1 and TRBJ1-1; TRBD1 aligns across 7 bases. The germline gives CDR1 SGHRS, CDR2 YFSETQ. The CDR3 extends over 14 amino acids. Trimming cost V 5 bases and J 0 bases; bases outside gene matches: 4. The CDR3: CASRVGTVNTEAFF. The CDR3 region has the DNA TGCGCCAGCAGGGTGGGGACAGTGAACACTGAAGCTTTCTTT.

J is TRBJ2-1 and V is TRBV7-9; 7 nucleotides align to TRBD1. V lost 1 base, J lost 4 bases, and 4 bases stayed unmatched. The CDR3 sequence is 15 residues long. Germline CDR1 SEHNR, CDR2 FQNEAQ (reference sequence). This chain's CDR3 is CASSLGGGVYNEQFF. The CDR3 nucleotides are TGTGCCAGCAGCTTAGGAGGGGGCGTATACAATGAGCAGTTCTTC.

To note about this clone: A read error may produce the germline difference seen at one junction end. The J gene is TRBJ2-5, the V gene TRBV7-7; D unresolved. CDR1 and CDR2 (germline): SSHAT, FNYEAQ (reference sequence). CDR3 length equals 15 residues. This CDR3 is CASSQSGSIQETQYF. CDR3 coding DNA: TGTGCTAGCAGTCAGTCAGGATCGATCCAAGAGACCCAGTACTTC.

The sample holds one count of this clone. This chain uses TRBV7-8 with TRBJ2-5; D possibly corresponds to TRBD2 (5 bases). The germline V gene encodes CDR1 SGHVS and CDR2 FQNEAQ. V lost 1 base to trimming and J lost 2 bases, with 8 bases between them. The length of the CDR3 is 14 residues. The CDR3 DNA reads as TGTGCCAGCAGCTTAGAAGGGAGTCAAGAGACCCAGTACTTC. Amino acid sequence: CASSLEGSQETQYF.

The gene calls are TRBV18 and TRBJ2-2; 10 bases fit TRBD2. V lost 4 bases and J lost 5; bases outside the gene matches: 7. The length of the CDR3 is 16 residues. Per the germline V gene, CDR1 is KGHSH and CDR2 is LQKENI. CDR3 sequence reads: CASSRLAGQTTGELFF. Written as DNA, the CDR3 is TGTGCCAGCTCACGACTAGCGGGCCAGACTACCGGGGAGCTGTTTTTT.

V gene TRBV18 combines with J gene TRBJ1-2; D unresolved. This CDR3 has 17 residues. From germline, CDR1 is KGHSH and CDR2 LQKENI. Between the trimmed V and J ends, which lost 2 bases and 4 bases, there was a span of 20 bases. The CDR3 protein is CASSPSFPNGGSYGYTF. For the CDR3, the DNA is TGTGCCAGCTCACCATCCTTTCCCAATGGCGGGTCCTATGGCTACACCTTC.

CDR3 nucleotide sequence: TGTGCCAGCAGTTTATCGGGCAGGGGGCTTCTAAACTATGGCTACACCTTC. As protein: CASSLSGRGLLNYGYTF. This chain connects TRBV28 to TRBJ1-2, with 8 bases identical to TRBD1. The CDR3 runs 17 residues. Germline V gene sequence: CDR1 MDHEN, CDR2 SYDVKM. V dropped 1 base and J dropped 2; count of bases not matched to a gene: 9.

The CDR3: CSVVRVGQETQYF. As DNA, the CDR3 is TGCAGCGTTGTCAGGGTAGGACAAGAGACCCAGTACTTC. The genes are TRBV29-1 and TRBJ2-5, with D possibly TRBD1 on 5 matching bases. Between the trimmed V and J ends, which lost 4 bases and 2 bases, there was a span of 11 bases. The CDR3 has 13 residues. Per germline, CDR1 SQVTM and CDR2 ANQGSEA.

This sequence joins TRBV18 and TRBJ2-5; 11 bases match TRBD2. This CDR3 is 16 amino acids long. The V gene's germline CDR1 is KGHSH and CDR2 LQKENI. The V and J ends lost 4 bases and 2 bases, in that order; junction bases with no gene match: 6. CDR3 coding DNA: TGTGCCAGCTCACGGGGACTAGCGGAAACACAAGAGACCCAGTACTTC. It specifies CASSRGLAETQETQYF.

This sequence joins TRBV9 and TRBJ2-1; 7 nucleotides line up with TRBD2. Germline assignment: CDR1 SGDLS and CDR2 YYNGEE. This CDR3 spans 16 amino acids. The J segment lost 0 bases and the V segment lost 2 bases, leaving 5 bases of the junction unmatched. CDR3 sequence reads: CASSVGGSFSYNEQFF. CDR3 DNA: TGTGCCAGCAGCGTTGGCGGGAGCTTCTCCTACAATGAGCAGTTCTTC.

The gene calls are TRBV5-1 and TRBJ1-2, with TRBD1 as a possible D gene (6 bases). Trimming took off 4 bases at V and 4 bases at J, with 14 bases between the two ends. CDR1 SGHRS and CDR2 YFSETQ come from the germline V gene. The CDR3 totals 14 residues. CDR3 in amino acids: CASSLGGPFYGYTF. CDR3 nucleotides: TGCGCCAGCAGCCTGGGGGGGCCCTTCTATGGCTACACCTTC.

CDR3 DNA: TGTGCCAGCAGCCCCAGGGGGCCTGGAAACACCATATATTTT. Its protein is CASSPRGPGNTIYF. This chain uses TRBV21-1 with TRBJ1-3; TRBD1, the D gene given by the table, was not confirmed from the DNA. TRBV21-1 has pseudogene status. The CDR3 runs to 14 residues.

The chain couples TRBV4-1 to TRBJ1-5; a possible D gene is TRBD1 (5 bases). The CDR3 contains 18 residues. The germline V gene has CDR1 MGHRA and CDR2 YSYEKL. V lost 0 bases, J lost 7 bases, and 22 bases lay in between. The CDR3: CASSQDFDGRGNGQPQHF. CDR3 bases: TGCGCCAGCAGCCAAGACTTCGACGGGAGGGGAAATGGGCAGCCCCAGCATTTT.

The rearrangement links TRBV5-6 to TRBJ2-5, with 10 bases lining up with TRBD1. The CDR3 sequence is 15 residues long. Germline CDR1 is SGHDT and CDR2 is YYEEEE. After removal of 0 bases from V and 5 bases from J, the junction contained 4 bases not matched to a gene. The CDR3 reads CASSLGQGAAETQYF. CDR3 coding DNA: TGTGCCAGCAGCTTGGGACAGGGGGCGGCGGAGACCCAGTACTTC.

The chain combines TRBV19 with TRBJ2-1, with D unresolved. V lost 2 bases and J 1 base, leaving 15 bases between the germline ends. This CDR3 is 17 amino acids long. The germline V gene encodes CDR1 LNHDA and CDR2 SQIVND (reference sequence). CDR3 in amino acids: CASSIRMEFRSYNEQFF. CDR3 DNA: TGTGCCAGTAGTATACGAATGGAGTTTAGGTCCTACAATGAGCAGTTCTTC.

As for this clone: Other nucleotide sequences from this sample produce the same CDR3. The rearrangement joins TRBV5-1 to TRBJ2-7, with 10 bases fitting TRBD2. This CDR3 region has 16 residues. V lost 0 bases, J lost 0 bases, and 3 bases stayed unmatched. CDR1 and CDR2 from the germline V gene are SGHRS and YFSETQ. The CDR3: CASSLGTSGSSYEQYF. For the CDR3, the DNA is TGCGCCAGCAGCTTGGGGACTAGCGGCAGCTCCTACGAGCAGTACTTC.

The chain uses TRBV7-8 and TRBJ1-5, with TRBD1 identical over 7 bases. V lost 2 bases to trimming and J lost 0 bases; unmatched junction nucleotides: 7. Germline CDR1 SGHVS, CDR2 FQNEAQ. This CDR3 region has 17 residues. CDR3 nucleotides: TGTGCCAGCAGCTTAATTCCGACAGGGCCTAGCAATCAGCCCCAGCATTTT. Translation gives CASSLIPTGPSNQPQHF.

This clone was counted only a few times. The chain links TRBV4-1 to TRBJ1-4; D remains ambiguous. Deletions cut 0 bases from V and 8 bases from J, with 10 bases between. The CDR3 spans 14 residues. CDR1 and CDR2 (germline): MGHRA, YSYEKL. CDR3 residues: CASSQETLEEKLFF. The DNA for the CDR3 is TGCGCCAGCAGCCAAGAAACCTTAGAAGAAAAACTGTTTTTT.

This chain uses TRBV6-5 with TRBJ1-4; D is perhaps TRBD1 (6 bases). Germline CDR1 is MNHEY and CDR2 is SVGAGI. The V gene lost 6 bases and the J gene lost 9 bases, with 20 bases spanning the gap. The CDR3 has 15 amino acids. CDR3 sequence (DNA): TGTGCCAGCAGAGTAGACAGGCTGTTATCGCAAAAACTGTTTTTT. This sequence encodes CASRVDRLLSQKLFF.